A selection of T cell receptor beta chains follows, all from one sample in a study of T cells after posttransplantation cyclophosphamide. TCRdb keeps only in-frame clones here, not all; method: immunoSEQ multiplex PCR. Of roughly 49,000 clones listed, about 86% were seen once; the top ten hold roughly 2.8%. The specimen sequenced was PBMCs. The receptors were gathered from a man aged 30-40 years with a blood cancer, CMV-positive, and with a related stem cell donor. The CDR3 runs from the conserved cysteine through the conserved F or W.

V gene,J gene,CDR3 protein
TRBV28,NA,CASSFPRTATYEQYF
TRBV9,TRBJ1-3,CASSLGYSSGNTIYF
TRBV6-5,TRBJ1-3,CASISSGNTIYF
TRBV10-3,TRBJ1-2,CAISEPVAAPGYTF
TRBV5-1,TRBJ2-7,CASSSGGGLWGYEQYF
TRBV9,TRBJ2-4,CASSVVEGGIQYF
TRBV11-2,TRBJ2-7,CASSLSPAGAYEQYF
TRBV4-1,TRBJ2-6,CASSQIRQSSGANVLTF
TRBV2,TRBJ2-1,CASSESADKFF
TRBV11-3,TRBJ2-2,CASRSSGELFF
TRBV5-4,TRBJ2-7,CASSFIEGPYEQYF
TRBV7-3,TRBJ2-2,CASSLRAGVNTGELFF
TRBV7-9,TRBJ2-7,CASSFAGLEQYF
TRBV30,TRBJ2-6,CAWSYRGAGANVLTF
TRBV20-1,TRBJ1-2,CSAPDGYTF
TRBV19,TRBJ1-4,CASTSFRGGNEKLFF
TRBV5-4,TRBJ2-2,CASSFLFRTGPTGELFF
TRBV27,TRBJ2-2,CASSLAGTYTGELFF
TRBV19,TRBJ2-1,CASSGKTSGRAPYNEQFF
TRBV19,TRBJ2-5,CASSIRTGRETQYF
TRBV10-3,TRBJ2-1,CAIKGQGSDEQFF
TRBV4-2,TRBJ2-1,CASSQDRQGRYNEQFF
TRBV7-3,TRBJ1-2,CASSFGGEEAYGYTF
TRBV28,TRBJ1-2,CASSRYSTNYGYTF
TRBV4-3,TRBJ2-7,CASSQDRFYEQYF
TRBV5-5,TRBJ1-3,CASSLGLRFSGNTIYF
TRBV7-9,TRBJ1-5,CASSLRERRIQPQHF
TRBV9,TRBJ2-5,CASSVNYRGWETQYF
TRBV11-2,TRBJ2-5,CASSSAGGPGSGPQYF
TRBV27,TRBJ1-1,CASSLGGGTEAFF
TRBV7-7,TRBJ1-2,CASSLRGPPANYGYTF
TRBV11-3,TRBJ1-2,CASSQVQGITYGYTF
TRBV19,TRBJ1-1,CASSTWTGVGPEAFF
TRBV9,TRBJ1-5,CASSVVGTGGGCNQPQHF
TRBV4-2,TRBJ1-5,CATGLQGDQPQHF
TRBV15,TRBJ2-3,CATSRGREGPDTQYF
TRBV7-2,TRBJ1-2,CASSPGGGYGYTF
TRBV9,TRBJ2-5,CASSRTGWETQYF
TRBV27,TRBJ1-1,CASSPTPGYTEAFF
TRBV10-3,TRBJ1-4,CATQSIEATNEKLFF
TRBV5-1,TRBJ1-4,CASSRGADRGYEKLFF